This T cell receptor (beta chain) was profiled in a study of STAT3 mutations in large granular lymphocyte leukemia (dated by TCRdb to 2018 to 2020). General notes on the study: Canonical activating STAT3 mutations were detected in roughly half of the longitudinally sequenced T-LGLL patients. Over half of the T-LGLL patients were given one or more immunosuppressive therapy regimens, and around two fifths of the treated patients had a hematologic response. From an initial cohort of 200 to 250 LGL patients, 15 to 20 representative T-LGLL cases were selected for longitudinal TCRbeta and STAT3 sequencing. Serial deep sequencing of TCRbeta CDR3 and STAT3 was performed in patients with T-cell large granular lymphocyte leukemia to reconstruct clonal hierarchy and dynamics. For each patient, sequencing was performed at an average of approximately 4 time points, with a range of 2 to 8 samplings. As controls within the study, a couple of patients with natural killer LGL leukemia were also sequenced longitudinally. The investigation overall reported the following: TCR clonotype switching after therapy was observed in about 35% of the 18 patients, and all newly emerging clones were found to be STAT3 wild type. Dominant TCR clone burden was found to exceed STAT3 mutant burden in several patients, suggesting that STAT3 mutation arose secondarily within a pre-expanded clone. Because no samples were available when a clone first appeared, clonal expansion was inferred from samplings taken at other points. Since codominant clonotypes persisted in some patients, a small but highly pathogenic clone may have gone undetected. At least one immunodominant TCRbeta clonotype was identified in every T-LGLL patient, and multiple immunodominant subclonotypes were identified in about half of the T-LGLL patients. The linking of therapy response to changes in TCR clonal burden was complicated by variable intervals between samplings and differing treatment regimens.

TCRbeta libraries were sequenced on an Illumina MiSeq, averaging roughly 41,000 productive templates per sample. TCRbeta CDR3 libraries were generated with the immunoSEQ assay using multiplex PCR amplification. The authors processed their data as follows. Repertoire diversity was computed as previously defined, with values near 0 indicating extremely monoclonal samples. This immuneACCESS table, as held by TCRdb, lists in-frame sequences with V and J called but not all clones. Of the missing ones, under half trace to an unresolved V gene in checked studies; the others have no known cause. V, J and clone size are taken as reported in that table, and D and trimming were inferred from the DNA itself. The sample table lists more than 10,000 clones, more than 65% of them with a count of one. Around 50% of the sample lies in the top ten. In the case of this clone: Its antigen is not yet known. No base quality information exists; no much larger clone differs at one position.

DNA was extracted from blood mononuclear cells, with the same DNA used for both TCR and STAT3 sequencing. From the cysteine through the phenylalanine, the CDR3 covers 15 amino acids. The DNA shown is the 45-base CDR3, in frame from base 1. Per the germline V gene, SGHDT is the CDR1 and YYEEEE is the CDR2. The V end gives up 0 bases and the J end 8 bases, leaving 9 bases in the junction not matched to a gene. The sequence is built from TRBV5-6 and TRBJ2-3; 7 middle bases align to TRBD2. Sequencing used peripheral blood mononuclear cells. This clonotype was obtained from a man in his 60s with T-cell large granular lymphocyte leukemia. Some clones in this sample may be carry-over from other donors' samples. The age is the age at diagnosis. The nucleotides are TGTGCCAGCAGCTTGGGCCCGTCTAGCGGTAGTACGCAGTATTTT. This translates into CASSLGPSSGSTQYF. The full variable domain, with segments outside the CDR3 supplied by the reference TRBV5-6 and TRBJ2-3 proteins, appears as DAGVTQSPTHLIKTRGQQVTLRCSPKSGHDTVSWYQQALGQGPQFIFQYYEEEERQRGNFPDRFSGHQFPNYSSELNVNALLLGDSALYLCASSLGPSSGSTQYFGPGTRLTVL.